Below, 17 T cell receptor beta chains from the same sample are listed, as sequenced in a study of shared clonotypes between healthy human individuals. Profiled with immunoSEQ multiplex PCR; TCRdb holds only in-frame clones, not every one. The sample includes around 1 million clones, about three quarters of them seen just once. The specimen sequenced was memory CD4+ T cells sorted from blood. Subset meaning: CD45RA-negative fraction. These receptors all stem from a man aged 18 to 30 in good health.

The V gene is TRBV2, the J gene TRBJ1-6; 9 bases fit TRBD1. Trimming removed 6 bases from V and 6 bases from J; junction bases left unmatched: 3. Germline V gives CDR1 SNHLY, CDR2 FYNNEI. The CDR3 length is 14 residues. The CDR3 DNA follows: TGTGCCAGCAGGGGGACAGGGCCTAATTCACCCCTCCACTTT. It codes for CASRGTGPNSPLHF.

The chain uses TRBV6-5 and TRBJ1-1; D uncertain. The V end was cut by 6 bases, the J end by 1 base, with 15 bases between. The CDR3 totals 15 residues. Germline assignment: CDR1 MNHEY and CDR2 SVGAGI. The CDR3 coding sequence is TGTGCCAGCAGCCCCTCCCCCCCCAAGAACACTGAAGCTTTCTTT. It is translated as CASSPSPPKNTEAFF.

This clone was picked up a small number of times. This chain joins TRBV15 and TRBJ2-5, with a tentative D call TRBD1 (5 bases). The CDR3 covers 16 residues. Germline V gives CDR1 LNHNV, CDR2 YYDKDF (reference sequence). V lost 0 bases and J lost 5, with 16 bases in between. CDR3 bases: TGTGCCACCAGCAGAGACATCCCAGCCAAGGGGGAGACCCAGTACTTC. Its protein is CATSRDIPAKGETQYF.

In its sample, this clone was seen a few times. The V call is TRBV2, the J call TRBJ1-6; 10 bases are shared with TRBD1. Germline V lookup: CDR1 SNHLY, CDR2 FYNNEI. V lost 6 bases, J lost 9 bases, and 8 bases stayed unmatched. This CDR3 has 15 residues. In nucleotides, the CDR3 is TGTGCCAGCAGATCGGGACAGGGGACGGGTTCACCCCTCCACTTT. Protein: CASRSGQGTGSPLHF.

This clone is a singleton in its sample. The rearrangement uses TRBV28 and TRBJ1-2, with TRBD1 identical over 7 bases. The CDR3 is 14 amino acids. Looked up from germline, CDR1 is MDHEN and CDR2 is SYDVKM. The V and J ends lost 5 bases and 4 bases, in that order; junction bases with no gene match: 7. The CDR3 DNA reads as TGTGCCAGCAGTCCCCCGACAGGGAGCTATGGCTACACCTTC. Protein product: CASSPPTGSYGYTF.

This clone was observed a few times. The chain recombines TRBV10-3 with TRBJ1-4; 9 bases align to TRBD1. The germline V gene has CDR1 ENHRY and CDR2 SYGVKD. The CDR3 is 13 residues long. V lost 10 bases to trimming and J lost 6 bases; unmatched junction nucleotides: 6. CDR3: CATAGTGYEKLFF. CDR3 coding DNA: TGTGCCACCGCCGGGACAGGGTATGAAAAACTGTTTTTT.

On this clone itself: This could be a read error, since a much larger clone is one nucleotide away. This rearrangement joins TRBV5-4 to TRBJ1-1, with TRBD1 matching over 8 bases. The CDR3 runs to 14 residues. V was pared by 4 bases and J by 1 base, with 3 bases of the junction left unmatched. CDR1 and CDR2 (germline): SGHNT, YYREEE (reference sequence). The CDR3 loop reads CASSVGTGNTEAFF. CDR3 sequence (DNA): TGTGCCAGCAGCGTCGGGACAGGGAACACTGAAGCTTTCTTT.

The chain employs TRBV13 and TRBJ2-7, with no clear D. Germline V lookup: CDR1 PRHDT, CDR2 FYEKMQ (reference sequence). The CDR3 runs to 13 residues. V lost 6 bases to trimming and J lost 1 base, with 10 bases between them. DNA of the CDR3: TGTGCCAGCAGTCCCCTAAAGTCCTACGAGCAGTACTTC. Its translation: CASSPLKSYEQYF.

The chain employs TRBV14 and TRBJ2-1; D is possibly TRBD1 or TRBD2 (5 bases each). Germline CDR1 reads SGHDN; CDR2 reads FVKESK. Trimming shortened V by 2 bases and J by 7 bases, and 15 bases separated the two germline ends. This CDR3 region has 15 residues. CDR3 sequence: CASSQPTGARNEQFF. CDR3 nucleotides: TGTGCCAGCAGCCAACCGACCGGGGCAAGGAATGAGCAGTTCTTC.

V and J are TRBV7-2 and TRBJ2-2; 7 bases fit TRBD1. CDR3 length equals 16 residues. J lost 0 bases, V lost 6 bases, and 7 bases had no gene match. Germline CDR1 SGHTA, CDR2 FQGNSA. The CDR3 loop is CASSRGQGANTGELFF. For the CDR3, the DNA is TGTGCCAGCAGTAGAGGCCAGGGGGCGAACACCGGGGAGCTGTTTTTT. Full variable domain (outside the CDR3, taken from reference TRBV7-2 and TRBJ2-2): GAGVSQSPSNKVTEKGKDVELRCDPISGHTALYWYRQSLGQGLEFLIYFQGNSAPDKSGLPSDRFSAERTGGSVSTLTIQRTQQEDSAVYLCASSRGQGANTGELFFGEGSRLTVL.

The chain uses TRBV30 and TRBJ1-1; D is uncertain. The CDR3 sequence is 13 residues long. Germline assignment: CDR1 GTSNPN and CDR2 SVGIG (reference sequence). Trimming cost V 1 base and J 11 bases, with 17 bases left between them. CDR3 nucleotides: TGTGCCTGGAGTGCGGACCGTGGACTGTTGGCTTTCTTT. Its protein is CAWSADRGLLAFF.

The chain recombines TRBV7-2 with TRBJ2-7; 7 bases are shared with TRBD2. The germline gives CDR1 SGHTA, CDR2 FQGNSA. V lost 6 bases, J lost 3 bases, and 11 bases stayed unmatched. The CDR3 contains 15 residues. The CDR3 region is CASSNRPAGDYEQYF. DNA for the CDR3: TGTGCCAGCAGTAATCGACCGGCGGGAGACTACGAGCAGTACTTC.

This chain links TRBV6-1 with TRBJ2-7; 9 bases align to TRBD1. Germline V lookup: CDR1 MNHNS, CDR2 SASEGT. The junction had 4 bases not matched to a gene; V was cut back by 1 base and J by 3 bases. This CDR3 region has 15 residues. The CDR3 nucleotides read TGTGCCAGCAGTGAAGTACCGGGACAGGGCTACGAGCAGTACTTC. Translating gives CASSEVPGQGYEQYF.

The chain links TRBV4-1 to TRBJ2-7; 10 bases agree with TRBD2. The CDR3 spans 14 residues. The germline gives CDR1 MGHRA, CDR2 YSYEKL. After removal of 4 bases from V and 5 bases from J, the junction contained 5 bases not matched to a gene. The CDR3 region has the DNA TGCGCCAGCAGCCCGGGACTAGCGTACGACGAGCAGTACTTC. Translating it yields CASSPGLAYDEQYF.

The chain recombines TRBV6-6 with TRBJ1-2, with a tentative D call TRBD1 (5 bases). V lost 5 bases, J lost 10 bases, and 20 bases lay in between. This CDR3 is 14 amino acids long. CDR1 is MNHNY and CDR2 is SVGAGI in the germline V gene (reference sequence). The CDR3 coding sequence is TGTGCCAGCAGTAAATGGGACGGGGGGAAGGACTACACCTTC. Protein product: CASSKWDGGKDYTF.

The rearrangement links TRBV30 to TRBJ1-1; D is possibly TRBD1 (6 bases). The germline V gene has CDR1 GTSNPN and CDR2 SVGIG (reference sequence). This CDR3 has 14 residues. V dropped 1 base and J dropped 1 base, with 10 bases sitting between them. CDR3 coding DNA: TGTGCCTGGAGTGATACAGGGTGGAACACTGAAGCTTTCTTT. Translating gives CAWSDTGWNTEAFF.

V gene TRBV5-1 combines with J gene TRBJ2-1, with D possibly matching TRBD2 (6 bases). Trimming pared 3 bases from V and 8 bases from J, leaving 21 bases between. Germline CDR1 and CDR2: SGHRS and YFSETQ. The CDR3 sequence is 16 residues long. CDR3 DNA: TGCGCCAGCAGCTCGCAACCGGGACTCCCGACCTATGAGCAGTTCTTC. Translation gives CASSSQPGLPTYEQFF.